This record looks at one T cell receptor (beta chain) sequence and its context. This entry belongs to a study of blood T cell repertoires in COVID-19. Study as a whole: The United States, Italy and Spain were the sources of the acute and convalescent COVID-19 samples. From T cells, B-cell-depleted T cells, or PBMCs came the material, which was cDNA or gDNA.

Study processing details: Nucleated cell number was recorded as an estimate derived from reference gene primer amplification. TCRdb's copy holds only in-frame clones and misses some; the assay was immunoSEQ multiplex PCR. That table is the source of V, J and clone size, and D and trimming were worked out from the DNA. There are 110,000 or so clones in the sample; about 80% occur only once, and approximately 7% lies in the top ten. Germline-derived CDR1 and CDR2 are SEHNR and FQNEAQ (reference sequence). The CDR3 extends over 14 amino acids. With 2 bases removed from V and 13 bases from J, the gap between germline ends came to 17 bases.

The material sequenced was peripheral blood. This sequence joins TRBV7-9 and TRBJ1-4; D perhaps matches TRBD1 (5 bases). The clonotype was recovered from a woman between 45 and 65 years old with acute or convalescent COVID-19. For the CDR3, the DNA is TGTGCCAGCAGCTTAAGTGGGGCAATTAAAATACTGTTTTTT. Translated, it gives CASSLSGAIKILFF.